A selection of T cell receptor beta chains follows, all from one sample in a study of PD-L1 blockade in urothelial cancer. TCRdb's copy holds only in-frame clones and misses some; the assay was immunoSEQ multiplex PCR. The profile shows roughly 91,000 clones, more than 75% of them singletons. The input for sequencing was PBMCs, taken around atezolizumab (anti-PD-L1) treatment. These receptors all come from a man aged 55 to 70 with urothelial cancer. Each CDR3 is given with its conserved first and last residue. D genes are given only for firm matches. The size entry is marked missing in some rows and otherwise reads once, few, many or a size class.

CDR3 protein: CTGLMGETQYF
CDR3 DNA: TGCACCGGACTTATGGGGGAGACCCAGTACTTC
clone size: -
J gene: TRBJ2-5
V gene: TRBV20-1
D gene: -

CDR3 protein: CSVEVGSSGNQPQHF
CDR3 DNA: TGCAGCGTTGAAGTTGGCAGTAGCGGCAATCAGCCCCAGCATTTT
clone size: -
J gene: TRBJ1-5
V gene: TRBV29-1
D gene: -

CDR3 protein: CASSPLAGDSYEQYF
CDR3 DNA: TGTGCCAGCAGCCCACTAGCGGGAGACTCGTACGAGCAGTACTTC
clone size: few
J gene: TRBJ2-7
V gene: TRBV7-3
D gene: TRBD2

CDR3 protein: CASSFPVPDEQFF
CDR3 DNA: TGCGCCAGCAGCTTCCCAGTCCCCGATGAGCAGTTCTTC
clone size: -
J gene: TRBJ2-1
V gene: TRBV5-1
D gene: -

CDR3 protein: CAWETGSYGYTF
CDR3 DNA: TGTGCCTGGGAAACAGGTTCCTATGGCTACACCTTC
clone size: -
J gene: TRBJ1-2
V gene: TRBV30
D gene: -

CDR3 protein: CSVRDREAGELFF
CDR3 DNA: TGCAGCGTTCGGGACAGGGAGGCCGGGGAGCTGTTTTTT
clone size: -
J gene: TRBJ2-2
V gene: TRBV29-1
D gene: TRBD1

CDR3 protein: CATQGGPSYGYTF
CDR3 DNA: TGTGCCACCCAGGGGGGACCGAGCTATGGCTACACCTTC
clone size: once
J gene: TRBJ1-2
V gene: TRBV6-5
D gene: TRBD1

CDR3 protein: CSVRTNEKLFF
CDR3 DNA: TGCAGCGTGAGAACTAATGAAAAACTGTTTTTT
clone size: -
J gene: TRBJ1-4
V gene: TRBV29-1
D gene: -

CDR3 protein: CASSPNRDSAYEQYF
CDR3 DNA: TGTGCCAGCAGCCCGAACCGGGACTCAGCCTACGAGCAGTACTTC
clone size: -
J gene: TRBJ2-7
V gene: TRBV27
D gene: -

CDR3 protein: CASTPGGKETQYF
CDR3 DNA: TGCGCGAGCACGCCCGGGGGTAAAGAGACCCAGTACTTC
clone size: -
J gene: TRBJ2-5
V gene: TRBV5-1
D gene: -

CDR3 protein: CASSASNTGELFF
CDR3 DNA: TGCGCCAGCAGCGCGTCGAACACCGGGGAGCTGTTTTTT
clone size: -
J gene: TRBJ2-2
V gene: TRBV10-1
D gene: -

CDR3 protein: CAWSDGTAVGNIQYF
CDR3 DNA: TGTGCCTGGAGTGACGGGACAGCTGTAGGCAACATTCAGTACTTC
clone size: -
J gene: TRBJ2-4
V gene: TRBV30
D gene: TRBD1

CDR3 protein: CASSLTSGRAQYF
CDR3 DNA: TGTGCCAGCAGCCTGACTAGTGGGCGGGCCCAGTACTTC
clone size: -
J gene: TRBJ2-5
V gene: TRBV11-2
D gene: -

CDR3 protein: CASSYQRALSEAFF
CDR3 DNA: TGTGCCAGCAGTTATCAGCGAGCTCTTTCGGAAGCTTTCTTT
clone size: few
J gene: TRBJ1-1
V gene: TRBV6-5
D gene: -

CDR3 protein: CASSGGGARGEQYF
CDR3 DNA: TGCGCCAGCAGCGGAGGGGGGGCGAGGGGCGAGCAGTACTTC
clone size: -
J gene: TRBJ2-7
V gene: TRBV5-1
D gene: -

CDR3 protein: CASSLGTLQETQYF
CDR3 DNA: TGTGCCAGCAGTCTGGGGACTCTTCAAGAGACCCAGTACTTC
clone size: few
J gene: TRBJ2-5
V gene: TRBV25-1
D gene: -

CDR3 protein: CAWIRGSTEAFF
CDR3 DNA: TGTGCCTGGATACGGGGAAGCACTGAAGCTTTCTTT
clone size: -
J gene: TRBJ1-1
V gene: TRBV30
D gene: -

CDR3 protein: CASSFWHKETQYF
CDR3 DNA: TGTGCCAGCAGCTTCTGGCATAAAGAGACCCAGTACTTC
clone size: once
J gene: TRBJ2-5
V gene: TRBV5-7
D gene: -